The rows below give T cell receptor beta chains drawn from one sample of a study of blood T cell repertoires in COVID-19. The assay was immunoSEQ multiplex PCR, and TCRdb's table has in-frame clones only and misses some. The table includes 62,000 or so clones, 70% to 90% detected once. The specimen was peripheral blood. The receptors stem from a woman aged 55-75 years with acute or convalescent COVID-19. Both conserved end residues are part of each CDR3. Fields, in order: CDR3 DNA, CDR3 protein, J gene, V gene, CDR3 length, clone size, D gene. The D gene is left open where the match is weak. Only some rows state a clone size, as once, few, many or a class for expanded clones.

DNA: TGTGCCAGCGGCCGGACAGGGCCAAAAGAAAAACTGTTTTTT
CDR3: CASGRTGPKEKLFF
J: TRBJ1-4
V: TRBV6-5
length: 14
size: -
D: TRBD1

DNA: TGCGCCAGCAGCCAGAGGACTAGCGGGTTTGAGCAGTTCTTC
CDR3: CASSQRTSGFEQFF
J: TRBJ2-1
V: TRBV4-1
length: 14
size: -
D: TRBD2

DNA: TGTGCCAGCAGCTCCTCGGGTATTGGCTCCTACGAGCAGTACTTC
CDR3: CASSSSGIGSYEQYF
J: TRBJ2-7
V: TRBV7-2
length: 15
size: -
D: -

DNA: TGTGCCAGTATCGGACTTCACGCGAACACCGGGGAGCTGTTTTTT
CDR3: CASIGLHANTGELFF
J: TRBJ2-2
V: TRBV19
length: 15
size: -
D: -

DNA: TGTGCCAGCAGCGTAGGGCCCTCGACAGGTCCGGGGAGCACTGAAGCTTTCTTT
CDR3: CASSVGPSTGPGSTEAFF
J: TRBJ1-1
V: TRBV9
length: 18
size: -
D: -

DNA: TGTGCCGGGAGGGGGAACTATGGCTACACCTTC
CDR3: CAGRGNYGYTF
J: TRBJ1-2
V: TRBV5-4
length: 11
size: -
D: -

DNA: TGTGCCAGCAGCCAAGCCCACGACAGGGGGAGGTACAATGAGCAGTTCTTC
CDR3: CASSQAHDRGRYNEQFF
J: TRBJ2-1
V: TRBV4-2
length: 17
size: -
D: TRBD1

DNA: TGTGCCACCAGCAGAGATCTGGGACTAGCGAACACCGGGGAGCTGTTTTTT
CDR3: CATSRDLGLANTGELFF
J: TRBJ2-2
V: TRBV15
length: 17
size: -
D: TRBD2

DNA: TGTGCCAGCAGCTTAGTTTGGGCAGGTCATAACTATGGCTACACCTTC
CDR3: CASSLVWAGHNYGYTF
J: TRBJ1-2
V: TRBV7-2
length: 16
size: -
D: -

DNA: TGTGCCAGCAGCTTAGCTGCGGGGCAGCCCCAGCATTTT
CDR3: CASSLAAGQPQHF
J: TRBJ1-5
V: TRBV11-1
length: 13
size: -
D: -

DNA: TGTGCCACCAGTGACTCGACAGGGTCCAGAAAGGATGAGCAGTTCTTC
CDR3: CATSDSTGSRKDEQFF
J: TRBJ2-1
V: TRBV24-1
length: 16
size: once
D: TRBD1

DNA: TGCGCCAGCAGCTTGGAGTCGGAAGCGGGAGGGTCCTACAATGAGCAGTTCTTC
CDR3: CASSLESEAGGSYNEQFF
J: TRBJ2-1
V: TRBV5-1
length: 18
size: -
D: TRBD2